Listed here is a single T cell receptor (beta chain). Its antigen remains unknown. This record belongs to a study of chemoradiotherapy in HPV16-positive cancers. Study information: A couple of HPV16-positive patients' cells yielded candidate HPV-specific clones and common motifs. Study findings and constraints: Functional assays defining HPV-specific T cells used only a couple of HPV16-positive patients.

Deletions cut 6 bases from V and 0 bases from J, with 14 bases between. The CDR3 is 15 residues long. CDR1 and CDR2 (germline): SGHAT, FQNNGV. This table comes from immunoSEQ multiplex PCR, and its TCRdb copy is limited to in-frame clones, with some not included. The data show about 3,500 clones, with approximately 93% seen just once and roughly 3.5% held by the top ten. The receptor was derived from a human donor with HPV-associated anogenital cancer. Sample: tumor tissue, taken from a patient who underwent chemoradiotherapy. The gene calls are TRBV11-2 and TRBJ1-2; D gene unclear. The CDR3 DNA reads as TGTGCCAGCAGTTTTGAGGCAGCCCCTAACTATGGCTACACCTTC. This translates into CASSFEAAPNYGYTF.